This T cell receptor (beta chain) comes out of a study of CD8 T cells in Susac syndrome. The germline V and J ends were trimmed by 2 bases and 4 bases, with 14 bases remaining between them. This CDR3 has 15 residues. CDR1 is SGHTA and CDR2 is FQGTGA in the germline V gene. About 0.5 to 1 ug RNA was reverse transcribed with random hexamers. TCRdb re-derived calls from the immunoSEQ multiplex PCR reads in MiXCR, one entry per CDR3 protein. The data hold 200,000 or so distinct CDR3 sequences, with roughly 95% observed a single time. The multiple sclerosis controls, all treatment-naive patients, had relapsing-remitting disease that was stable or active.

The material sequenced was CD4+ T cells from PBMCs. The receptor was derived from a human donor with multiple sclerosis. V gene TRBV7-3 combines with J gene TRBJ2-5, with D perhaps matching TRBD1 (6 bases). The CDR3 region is CASSLWPRGGETQYF. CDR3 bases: TGTGCCAGCAGCTTATGGCCCCGAGGGGGAGAGACCCAGTACTTC.